Listed below are T cell receptor beta chains from one sample, sequenced in a study of CD8+CD57+ T cells in acquired aplastic anemia. TCRdb analysed the reads with MiXCR anew, one entry per CDR3 protein. The sample shows approximately 190,000 distinct CDR3 sequences, roughly half of them seen only once. Specimen: sorted CD4+, CD8+, or CD8+CD57+ T cells (not recorded which) from PBMCs. The receptors derive from a human donor with aplastic anemia. Both conserved end residues are part of each CDR3. Fields, in order: clone size, D gene, J gene, V gene, CDR3 DNA, CDR3 protein. A D gene is named only where the DNA matches it firmly. The size entry is marked missing in some rows and otherwise reads once, few, many or a size class.

.	TRBD1	TRBJ1-6	TRBV7-6	TGTGCCAGCAGCTTAGCTTCCGGGACAGGGATGAATTCACCCCTCCACTTT	CASSLASGTGMNSPLHF
.	TRBD1	TRBJ2-5	TRBV10-3	TGTGCCATCAAGGGACAGAAGGGGCAAGAGACCCAGTACTTC	CAIKGQKGQETQYF
few	.	TRBJ2-7	TRBV3-1	TGTGCCAGCAGCCAAGCCCCTCATTACGAGCAGTACTTC	CASSQAPHYEQYF
many	TRBD1	TRBJ2-7	TRBV9	TGTGCCAGCAGCGTCGGACAGGGCCTCTCCTACGAGCAGTACTTC	CASSVGQGLSYEQYF
many	TRBD2	TRBJ2-7	TRBV7-8	TGTGCCAGCAGCTTAGCCGGCGGGAGATCCTACGAGCAGTACTTC	CASSLAGGRSYEQYF
many	TRBD2	TRBJ2-1	TRBV2	TGTGCCGGAACTAGCGGGAGGTCGTATGAGCAGTTCTTC	CAGTSGRSYEQFF
few	.	TRBJ2-7	TRBV24-1	TGTGCCGCCAGTGATTCAAATAACGTGGAGCAGTACTTC	CAASDSNNVEQYF
.	.	TRBJ2-2	TRBV2	TGTGCCAGCAGGGCTAGCGCCGGGATTGGGGAGCTGTTTTTT	CASRASAGIGELFF
.	TRBD1	TRBJ2-3	TRBV13	TGTGCCAGCAGCTCGACAGGGAATGGGGTCACAGATACGCAGTATTTT	CASSSTGNGVTDTQYF
.	.	TRBJ1-2	TRBV5-1	TGCGCCAGCAGCGTGGACGGCGACAACTATGGCTACACCTTC	CASSVDGDNYGYTF
.	.	TRBJ2-7	TRBV19	TGTGGATACGAAAGTGCCCCAACGTATTACGAGCAGTACTTC	CGYESAPTYYEQYF
.	.	TRBJ1-1	TRBV10-1	TGCGCCAGCAGTGATGAGCCAAACACTGAAGCTTTCTTT	CASSDEPNTEAFF
.	TRBD2	TRBJ2-7	TRBV19	TGTGCCAGCAGCCCACTAGCGGGAGGGCGGGACGAGCAGTACTTC	CASSPLAGGRDEQYF
many	.	TRBJ2-1	TRBV11-3	TGTGCCAGCAGCCATAAGAATGAGCAGTTCTTC	CASSHKNEQFF
.	TRBD1	TRBJ1-1	TRBV10-1	TGCGCCAGCAGTGAGTCTAAGGGACAGGGTGGAACTGAAGCTTTCTTT	CASSESKGQGGTEAFF
.	.	TRBJ1-1	TRBV7-2	TGTGCCAGCAGCTTAGCGGTAACCTCCCGGGGAACTGAAGCTTTCTTT	CASSLAVTSRGTEAFF
.	.	TRBJ2-5	TRBV2	TGTGCCAGCAGTGAATTAGGGTTTGCCCAGACCCAGTACTTC	CASSELGFAQTQYF
few	.	TRBJ1-6	TRBV15	TGTGCCACGTCCCGGGGGGCCGTTGATTCACCCCTCCACTTT	CATSRGAVDSPLHF
.	TRBD2	TRBJ2-3	TRBV5-1	TGCGCCAGCAGCTTGTGGACTAGGGTCGACACAGATACGCAGTATTTT	CASSLWTRVDTDTQYF
.	.	TRBJ1-1	TRBV10-3	TGTGCCATCACCGAATTGATGAACACTGAAGCTTTCTTT	CAITELMNTEAFF
once	TRBD1	TRBJ2-1	TRBV20-1	TGCAGTGCTGGGACCGGGACAGGATCCTACAATGAGCAGTTCTTC	CSAGTGTGSYNEQFF
.	TRBD1	TRBJ2-3	TRBV20-1	TGCAGTGCTAGTATGGGACAGACTGTTGCCACAGATACGCAGTATTTT	CSASMGQTVATDTQYF